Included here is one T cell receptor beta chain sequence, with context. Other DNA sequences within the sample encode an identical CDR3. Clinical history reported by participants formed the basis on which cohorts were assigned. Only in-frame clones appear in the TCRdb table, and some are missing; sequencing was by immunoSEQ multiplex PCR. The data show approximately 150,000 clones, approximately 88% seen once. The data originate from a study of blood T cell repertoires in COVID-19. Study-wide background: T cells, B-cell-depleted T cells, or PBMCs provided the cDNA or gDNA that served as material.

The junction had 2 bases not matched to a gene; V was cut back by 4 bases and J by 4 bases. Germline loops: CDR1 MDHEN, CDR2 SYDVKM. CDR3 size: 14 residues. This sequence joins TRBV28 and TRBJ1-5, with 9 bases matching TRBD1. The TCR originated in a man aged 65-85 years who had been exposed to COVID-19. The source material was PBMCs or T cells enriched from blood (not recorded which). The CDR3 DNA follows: TGTGCCAGCAGTTCCGGACAGGGGAATCAGCCCCAGCATTTT. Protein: CASSSGQGNQPQHF.